Listed below are T cell receptor beta chains from one sample, sequenced in a study of graft-versus-host responses after intestinal transplantation. Profiling relied on immunoSEQ multiplex PCR, and the TCRdb table lists in-frame clones only, not all of them. The table includes 55,000 to 65,000 clones, about 94% detected once. These receptors' targets are unknown. The sample in question was unstimulated CD4+ T cells sorted from spleen or lymph node cells, obtained before transplant. These receptors came from a human donor who was the organ donor for an intestinal transplant. Both conserved end residues are part of each CDR3. Each record gives: D gene, V gene, clone size, J gene, CDR3 protein, CDR3 DNA. The D gene is left open where the match is weak. The size field is filled for only some rows; it gives once, few, many or a size class.

NA	TRBV21-1	once	TRBJ2-7	CASSKERDRVYEQYF	TGTGCCAGCAGCAAAGAACGGGACAGGGTTTACGAGCAGTACTTC
NA	TRBV5-8	NA	TRBJ1-5	CASSLMGPGLRGVQPQHF	TGTGCCAGCAGCTTGATGGGTCCTGGGTTGCGTGGTGTCCAGCCCCAGCATTTT
NA	TRBV6-6	NA	TRBJ2-7	CASSPTGAVSYEQYF	TGTGCCAGCAGCCCGACGGGGGCGGTAAGCTACGAGCAGTACTTC
TRBD2	TRBV6-5	NA	TRBJ2-5	CASSYSPGGKTQYF	TGTGCCAGCAGTTACTCCCCCGGGGGGAAGACCCAGTACTTC
NA	TRBV5-1	NA	TRBJ2-3	CASSLEGSDTQYF	TGCGCCAGCAGCTTGGAGGGGTCAGATACGCAGTATTTT
NA	TRBV7-8	once	TRBJ2-1	CASSWTRTAANEQFF	TGTGCCAGCAGCTGGACGCGGACTGCCGCCAATGAGCAGTTCTTC
NA	TRBV5-1	NA	TRBJ2-5	CASRQTLHSVGVLKETQYF	TGCGCCAGCAGACAAACCCTCCACAGTGTAGGGGTCCTTAAAGAGACCCAGTACTTC
TRBD1	TRBV7-2	NA	TRBJ1-1	CASSRPGDRGANTEAFF	TGTGCCAGCAGTCGCCCCGGGGACAGGGGGGCGAACACTGAAGCTTTCTTT
NA	TRBV30	NA	TRBJ1-1	CAWVGQLNTEAFF	TGTGCCTGGGTCGGGCAGTTGAACACTGAAGCTTTCTTT
NA	TRBV9	NA	TRBJ1-1	CASSYLGQNTEAFF	TGTGCCAGCAGCTACCTAGGGCAGAACACTGAAGCTTTCTTT
TRBD2	TRBV6-1	NA	TRBJ2-3	CASRPAGGPADTQYF	TGTGCCAGCAGACCCGCGGGGGGGCCGGCAGATACGCAGTATTTT
NA	TRBV14	NA	TRBJ2-5	CASSQARVRGKGETQYF	TGTGCCAGCAGCCAAGCTCGCGTCAGGGGAAAGGGGGAGACCCAGTACTTC
TRBD2	TRBV5-1	NA	TRBJ2-5	CASSLALGGGYQETQYF	TGCGCCAGCAGCTTGGCGTTGGGCGGGGGATACCAAGAGACCCAGTACTTC
NA	TRBV13	NA	TRBJ2-7	CASSRGDNSYEQYF	TGTGCCAGCAGCCGCGGGGACAACTCCTACGAGCAGTACTTC
NA	TRBV7-7	NA	TRBJ2-2	CASSLESVGGELFF	TGTGCTAGCAGCTTAGAGTCGGTGGGCGGGGAGCTGTTTTTT
NA	TRBV19	NA	TRBJ1-3	CASTAAGAGNTIYF	TGTGCCAGTACGGCCGCCGGGGCTGGAAACACCATATATTTT
TRBD2	TRBV6-1	NA	TRBJ2-1	CASGLAGLRQFF	TGTGCCAGCGGACTAGCGGGACTTAGGCAGTTCTTC
NA	TRBV27	NA	TRBJ2-7	CASSPTPHYEQYF	TGTGCCAGCAGTCCAACCCCCCACTACGAGCAGTACTTC
TRBD2	TRBV7-3	NA	TRBJ2-5	CASSIAGGRETQYF	TGTGCCAGCTCTATAGCGGGGGGGCGTGAGACCCAGTACTTC
TRBD1	TRBV5-1	NA	TRBJ1-6	CASSAGTGFNSPLHF	TGCGCCAGCAGCGCCGGGACAGGGTTTAATTCACCCCTCCACTTT
NA	TRBV2	NA	TRBJ1-1	CASSEAARPQAFF	TGTGCCAGCAGTGAAGCCGCAAGGCCCCAAGCTTTCTTT
TRBD1	TRBV6-5	once	TRBJ1-2	CASSKQGARGYTF	TGTGCCAGCAGTAAACAGGGGGCGCGAGGCTACACCTTC
NA	TRBV5-1	NA	TRBJ2-5	CASSLVVAGQETQYF	TGCGCCAGCAGCTTGGTGGTAGCTGGGCAAGAGACCCAGTACTTC
NA	TRBV7-2	NA	TRBJ1-1	CASSGRQILNTEAFF	TGTGCCAGCAGCGGGAGACAGATTTTGAACACTGAAGCTTTCTTT
NA	TRBV6-5	NA	TRBJ2-4	CASSYGLPLAKNIQYF	TGTGCCAGCAGTTACGGGCTGCCTCTAGCCAAAAACATTCAGTACTTC
NA	TRBV6-6	NA	TRBJ2-7	CASRGIDEQYF	TGTGCCAGCAGGGGAATCGACGAGCAGTACTTC
NA	TRBV19	NA	TRBJ1-2	CASSVRFFATNYGYTF	TGTGCCAGTAGTGTCCGATTTTTCGCCACTAACTATGGCTACACCTTC
NA	TRBV30	NA	TRBJ1-5	CAWNRVDQPQHF	TGTGCCTGGAACCGAGTGGATCAGCCCCAGCATTTT
TRBD2	TRBV5-1	NA	TRBJ2-5	CASSRGGAEETQYF	TGCGCCAGCAGCCGCGGGGGGGCAGAAGAGACCCAGTACTTC